This TCR beta chain was identified during a study of blood T cell repertoires in COVID-19 (TCRdb year 2020). Regarding the study in general: Collaborator samples came from the United States, Italy and Spain and covered acute and convalescent phases of COVID-19. The material from the prospective study consisted of cDNA or gDNA derived from T cells, B-cell-depleted T cells, or PBMCs. The dataset comprised deeply sampled blood TCRbeta repertoires from subjects exposed to, actively infected with, or recovered from COVID-19. The repertoires were released in a freely available public database intended as a resource for research on the immune response to SARS-CoV-2. The samples were drawn from two sources: the first 160 participants of the ongoing ImmuneRACE study, and 1,000 to 1,500 subjects contributed by 6 global collaborators. Nearly every sample came with metadata listing a de-identified subject ID, COVID-19 status, age in years and sex. Where HLA class I and class II types were available, the types were taken from metadata supplied by the sample provider, not from assay-based typing.

The immunoSEQ Assay, a bias-controlled multiplex PCR, was used to amplify TCRbeta CDR3 regions from genomic DNA. In the original analysis: The number of nucleated cells in each sample was estimated by amplification of reference gene primers within the assay. To quantify the absolute abundance of each unique TCRbeta CDR3 rearrangement, sequence reads were collapsed and filtered. Productive Simpson clonality was computed per sample as the square root of Simpson's diversity index over productive rearrangements. Sourced from immuneACCESS, this table was stored by TCRdb with only in-frame sequences that have V and J called. A share of the clones is absent; for the studies checked, an unresolved V gene accounts for under half, and the remainder has no known explanation. V and J calls and clone size are as listed in that table; D and trimming were resolved from the DNA. The sample yields more than 85,000 clones; about 80% were counted once. The top ten clonotypes cover approximately 25% of the sample.

Only one count was recorded for this clone. Its antigen is not yet known. The input lacks base qualities; no much larger clone sits a single base away. Study-level results and caveats: The quantity of clinical and demographic metadata differed by source and by participant and was supplied without curation.

From a lookup of the germline V gene, CDR1 and CDR2 are LGHNA and YSLEER. From the cysteine through the phenylalanine, the CDR3 covers 16 amino acids. The sequence is cut down to CDR3 DNA, 48 bases in frame from base 1. V drops 1 base and J drops 0 bases, leaving 12 bases in between. Collaborating institutions collected whole blood in K2EDTA tubes following their own protocols. For TCRbeta analysis, collaborators shipped samples as frozen whole blood, isolated PBMCs, or DNA extracted from either of those sample types. The sequence came from a man in his 70s with acute or convalescent COVID-19. Sequenced: peripheral blood. Here the chain combines TRBV4-3 and TRBJ1-1; possibly the D gene is TRBD1, per 6 matching bases. The CDR3 protein: CASSQGRNRVNTEAFF. The DNA sequence follows: TGCGCCAGCAGCCAAGGTCGAAACAGGGTGAACACTGAAGCTTTCTTT.